The table lists the clone carrying this T cell receptor (beta chain) with a few counts. Recruitment covered about two dozen US areas and drew participants whose ages spanned about 18 to 90 years. Allocation to cohorts depended on clinical history reported by the participants. Symptom resolution, clearance, or two negative PCRs marked the recovered donors of Cohort 3. The sample originates from a study of blood T cell repertoires in COVID-19. Study context: Researchers got acute and convalescent COVID-19 samples from the United States, Italy and Spain.

The CDR3 has 12 amino acids. V lost 0 bases to trimming and J lost 8 bases, with 7 bases between them. Germline loops: CDR1 LGHDT, CDR2 YNNKEL (reference sequence). TCRdb's copy holds only in-frame clones and misses some; the assay was immunoSEQ multiplex PCR. The sample yields around 450,000 clones, around 90% seen once. Sequenced sample: PBMCs or T cells enriched from blood (not recorded which). The TCR originated in a woman under 30 who had recovered from COVID-19. The chain joins TRBV3-1 (or the pseudogene TRBV3-2) to TRBJ1-2, with a tentative D call TRBD1 (5 bases). The CDR3 loop is CASSQEWGGYTF. Written as DNA, the CDR3 is TGTGCCAGCAGCCAAGAGTGGGGCGGCTACACCTTC.